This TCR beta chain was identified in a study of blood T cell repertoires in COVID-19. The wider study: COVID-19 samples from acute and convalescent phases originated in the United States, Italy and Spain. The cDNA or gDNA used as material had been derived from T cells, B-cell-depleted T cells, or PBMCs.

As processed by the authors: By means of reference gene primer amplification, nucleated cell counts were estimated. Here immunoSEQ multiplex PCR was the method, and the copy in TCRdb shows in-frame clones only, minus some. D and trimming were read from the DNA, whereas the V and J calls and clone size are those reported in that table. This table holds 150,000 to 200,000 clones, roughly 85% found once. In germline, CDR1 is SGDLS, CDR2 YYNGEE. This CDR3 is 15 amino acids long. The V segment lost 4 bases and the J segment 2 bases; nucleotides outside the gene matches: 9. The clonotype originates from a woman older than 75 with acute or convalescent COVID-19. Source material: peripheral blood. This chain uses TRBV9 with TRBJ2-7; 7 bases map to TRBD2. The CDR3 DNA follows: TGTGCCAGCAGCCCCCGGTCTAGCGGTCCCTACGAGCAGTACTTC. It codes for CASSPRSSGPYEQYF.